Included here is one T cell receptor beta chain sequence, with context. It lacks a known antigen. No qualities accompany the bases; no much larger clone lies one base away. The sample originates from a study of shared clonotypes between healthy human individuals (TCRdb year 2020). Regarding the research as a whole: Three men and two women, aged 18 to 49 years, made up the cohort. For each donor, three plates each were used for CD4 naive and CD4 memory, two plates were used for CD8 naive, and one plate was used for CD8 memory. Blood TCR repertoires of roughly five healthy adults were deeply sequenced to estimate repertoire size and the extent of clonotype sharing between individuals. To increase sequencing depth and limit assay-specific biases, different laboratories used diverse techniques to prepare libraries and sequence TCR repertoires. Each donor's leukapheresis produced roughly between roughly 0.85 and 10 billion PBMCs.

Using the deep immunoSEQ assay, multiplex PCR amplified TCR CDR3 regions from genomic DNA. Genomic DNA extracted from each cell subset was distributed evenly over all wells of several immunoSEQ 96-well plates, and each plate served as one replicate. Each replicate PCR for sorted subsets received 150 to 250 ng genomic DNA, equal to about 30,000 T cell genomes. The purified libraries were quantified using a Qubit 3.0 fluorometer, sized with a Bioanalyzer 2100, and then quantified again using the KAPA Library Quantification kit. Every immunoSEQ 96-well plate was sequenced on a separate single-read 150-cycle Illumina NextSeq 550 flow cell. In the paper's pipeline: Because the immunoSEQ output held only junctional sequences and lacked quality scores, the filtering could not match the filtering applied to full-length reads. Sequences were annotated with PyIR, a Python wrapper for IgBLAST v1.9, and V/J genes and CDR3 were assigned using IMGT germline references. Reads were filtered out if the reads had weak V/J assignments (E-value above 1e-6), no CDR3, stop codons, out-of-frame junctions, or ambiguous translated residues. V3J clonotypes were defined as sequences sharing the same inferred V gene, J gene, and CDR3 amino acid sequence. Percentage overlap between repertoires was calculated by dividing the number of shared unique clonotypes by the size of the smaller repertoire. RTK rarefaction, the Chao1 estimator, and Recon v2.1 estimates of unobserved clonotypes were used to assess repertoire richness. Generation probabilities for all TCRbeta clonotypes obtained by the gDNA method from a few donors were computed using OLGA. The table comes from immuneACCESS by way of TCRdb, which keeps in-frame sequences with V and J called. Part of the clones is missing from these tables; in studies checked, under half for an unresolved V gene and the rest for unknown reasons. V and J calls and clone size are copied from that table; D and trimming were computed from the DNA. The sample records 1.5 million to 2.5 million clones, about 95% of which are singletons. Around 1% of the sample comes from the top ten.

On the study overall, not on this receptor specifically: Only blood was sampled, and tissue TCR repertoires likely differ from those in blood. Because the study included only a small number of donors, the genetic and exposure-history diversity represented was limited. Higher generation probabilities were observed for clonotypes shared by all four sorted-subset donors than for non-shared clonotypes. Naive subsets generally had larger estimated clonotype richness than memory subsets did. Across a handful of donors, around 5.4% of naive CD4, approximately 3.6% of naive CD8, 2.3% of memory CD4, and approximately 0.4% of memory CD8 clonotypes were shared. Based on pairwise subsampling, the degree of clonotype sharing among donors was expected to be affected by sequencing depth. Even with the large sequencing depth, rarefaction of the sorted-subset datasets indicated that sequencing was incomplete.

CD8 naive samples consisted of CD45RO-negative cells that were positively selected for CCR7, yielding a CD45RA+CCR7+ population without TemRA cells. The donors were healthy, HIV-negative adults with no recently reported acute infections or vaccinations. Only Caucasian adults living in Nashville, Tennessee, USA were represented among the donors. Blood was obtained by leukapheresis, after which PBMCs were separated by Ficoll-Histopaque density gradient centrifugation and cryopreserved in liquid nitrogen vapor phase. Purity and quantity of every magnetically sorted T cell population were checked by analytical flow cytometry. Genomic DNA was isolated from every sorted fraction and measured by UV absorbance on a Nanodrop 2000c. From its cysteine to its phenylalanine, the CDR3 spans 14 amino acids. Of the read, only the CDR3 DNA is kept; its 42 bases are in frame from base 1. CDR1 is given as SNHLY and CDR2 as FYNNEI, both from the germline V gene. Trimming at the junction amounts to 6 bases on V and 4 bases on J, and the germline ends lie 12 bases apart.

The sequence joins TRBV2 to TRBJ2-2, with a tentative D gene TRBD1 over 6 matching bases. Material for sequencing was naive CD8+ T cells sorted from blood. What this sample's cell subset or site label stands for: CD45RA+CCR7+. This TCR was recovered from a man aged 18 to 35 in good health. The CDR3 amino acid sequence is: CASRALGGTGELFF. The DNA sequence follows: TGTGCCAGCAGGGCACTAGGGGGCACCGGGGAGCTGTTTTTT. With all but the CDR3 taken from the reference TRBV2 and TRBJ2-2 genes, the full variable domain is: EPEVTQTPSHQVTQMGQEVILRCVPISNHLYFYWYRQILGQKVEFLVSFYNNEISEKSEIFDDQFSVERPDGSNFTLKIRSTKLEDSAMYFCASRALGGTGELFFGEGSRLTVL.